A selection of T cell receptor beta chains follows, all from one sample in a study of Ad26.COV2.S vaccination and SARS-CoV-2 variants. Data came from immunoSEQ multiplex PCR; TCRdb stores just in-frame clones and leaves some out. The sample records about 350,000 clones, approximately 90% being singletons. Source: peripheral blood, taken in a trial of Ad26.COV2.S vaccine versus placebo. The receptors come from a person aged 18-65 years who received the Ad26.COV2.S COVID-19 vaccine or a placebo. CDR3s include the opening cysteine and the closing phenylalanine or tryptophan. The order of the fields is J gene, V gene, clone size, D gene, CDR3 protein, CDR3 DNA. The D gene is left open where the match is weak. Expanded clones get a size class; other rows say once, few or many, or leave the size out.

j_gene: TRBJ2-1
v_gene: TRBV20-1
abundance: NA
d_gene: NA
CDR3aa: CSARTHNEQFF
CDR3nt: TGCAGTGCGAGGACCCACAATGAGCAGTTCTTC

j_gene: TRBJ2-3
v_gene: TRBV19
abundance: NA
d_gene: TRBD1
CDR3aa: CASRLDRAGTDTQYF
CDR3nt: TGTGCCAGTAGGTTGGACAGGGCGGGAACAGATACGCAGTATTTT

j_gene: TRBJ1-5
v_gene: TRBV28
abundance: NA
d_gene: TRBD1
CDR3aa: CASSRQGYPQHF
CDR3nt: TGTGCCAGCAGCAGACAGGGGTATCCCCAGCATTTT

j_gene: TRBJ1-6
v_gene: TRBV3-1/TRBV3-2
abundance: NA
d_gene: NA
CDR3aa: CASSQGRVKSSPLHF
CDR3nt: TGTGCCAGCAGCCAGGGGCGGGTTAAGAGTTCACCCCTCCACTTT

j_gene: TRBJ1-1
v_gene: TRBV5-1
abundance: NA
d_gene: NA
CDR3aa: CASSSGALNTEAFF
CDR3nt: TGCGCCAGCAGCTCGGGGGCTCTGAACACTGAAGCTTTCTTT

j_gene: TRBJ1-1
v_gene: TRBV14
abundance: NA
d_gene: TRBD1
CDR3aa: CASSRTGVGTEAFF
CDR3nt: TGTGCCAGCAGCCGAACAGGGGTTGGCACTGAAGCTTTCTTT

j_gene: TRBJ1-4
v_gene: TRBV4-2
abundance: once
d_gene: TRBD1
CDR3aa: CASSQHLWGTGGNEKLFF
CDR3nt: TGTGCCAGCAGCCAACATCTTTGGGGGACAGGGGGTAATGAAAAACTGTTTTTT

j_gene: TRBJ2-3
v_gene: TRBV3-1/TRBV3-2
abundance: NA
d_gene: NA
CDR3aa: CASSHLASAGTDTQYF
CDR3nt: TGTGCCAGCAGCCACCTTGCCAGCGCAGGCACAGATACGCAGTATTTT

j_gene: TRBJ2-7
v_gene: TRBV11-2
abundance: NA
d_gene: TRBD1
CDR3aa: CASRTDRVKPYEQYF
CDR3nt: TGTGCCAGCAGAACGGACAGGGTGAAGCCCTACGAGCAGTACTTC

j_gene: TRBJ2-3
v_gene: TRBV2
abundance: NA
d_gene: TRBD1
CDR3aa: CATRDRVDTQYF
CDR3nt: TGTGCCACACGGGACAGGGTGGATACGCAGTATTTT

j_gene: TRBJ2-2
v_gene: TRBV5-1
abundance: NA
d_gene: NA
CDR3aa: CASSLDGQNTGELFF
CDR3nt: TGCGCCAGCAGCTTGGATGGACAGAACACCGGGGAGCTGTTTTTT

j_gene: TRBJ2-3
v_gene: TRBV19
abundance: NA
d_gene: TRBD1
CDR3aa: CATRDRGTDTQYF
CDR3nt: TGTGCCACTCGGGACAGGGGAACAGATACGCAGTATTTT

j_gene: TRBJ2-7
v_gene: TRBV6-5
abundance: once
d_gene: TRBD1
CDR3aa: CASIQGAYEQYF
CDR3nt: TGTGCCAGCATCCAGGGGGCCTACGAGCAGTACTTC

j_gene: TRBJ2-2
v_gene: TRBV5-1
abundance: NA
d_gene: NA
CDR3aa: CASSTTGSGELFF
CDR3nt: TGCGCCAGCAGCACCACAGGGTCCGGGGAGCTGTTTTTT

j_gene: TRBJ1-5
v_gene: TRBV18
abundance: NA
d_gene: NA
CDR3aa: CASSPGPQGQPQHF
CDR3nt: TGTGCCAGCTCACCAGGGCCTCAAGGGCAGCCCCAGCATTTT

j_gene: TRBJ2-2
v_gene: TRBV14
abundance: NA
d_gene: NA
CDR3aa: CASSHGQTGELFF
CDR3nt: TGTGCCAGCAGCCACGGACAGACCGGGGAGCTGTTTTTT

j_gene: TRBJ2-7
v_gene: TRBV7-8
abundance: NA
d_gene: TRBD2
CDR3aa: CASSPGPSGGSYEQYF
CDR3nt: TGTGCCAGCAGCCCTGGACCCTCGGGGGGTTCCTACGAGCAGTACTTC

j_gene: TRBJ1-5
v_gene: TRBV7-9
abundance: NA
d_gene: NA
CDR3aa: CASSLVGEGNQPQHF
CDR3nt: TGTGCCAGCAGCTTAGTCGGCGAGGGTAATCAGCCCCAGCATTTT

j_gene: TRBJ2-3
v_gene: TRBV19
abundance: NA
d_gene: NA
CDR3aa: CASSIQGGTDTQYF
CDR3nt: TGTGCCAGTAGTATACAGGGTGGAACAGATACGCAGTATTTT

j_gene: TRBJ2-7
v_gene: TRBV7-9
abundance: NA
d_gene: TRBD1
CDR3aa: CASSFQGASEQYF
CDR3nt: TGTGCCAGCAGCTTCCAGGGGGCTAGCGAGCAGTACTTC

j_gene: TRBJ1-3
v_gene: TRBV5-1
abundance: NA
d_gene: NA
CDR3aa: CASSMQGSGNTIYF
CDR3nt: TGCGCCAGCAGCATGCAGGGCTCTGGAAACACCATATATTTT

j_gene: TRBJ1-1
v_gene: TRBV7-2
abundance: NA
d_gene: NA
CDR3aa: CASSSTSYSFKMNTEAFF
CDR3nt: TGTGCCAGCAGCTCGACATCCTACTCCTTCAAAATGAACACTGAAGCTTTCTTT

j_gene: TRBJ2-2
v_gene: TRBV4-1
abundance: NA
d_gene: NA
CDR3aa: CASSQDRGIGELFF
CDR3nt: TGCGCCAGCAGCCAAGATCGGGGGATCGGGGAGCTGTTTTTT

j_gene: TRBJ1-2
v_gene: TRBV5-4
abundance: NA
d_gene: TRBD1
CDR3aa: CASSQTGDPHGYTF
CDR3nt: TGTGCCAGCAGCCAGACAGGGGATCCCCATGGCTACACCTTC

j_gene: TRBJ2-1
v_gene: TRBV9
abundance: NA
d_gene: TRBD1
CDR3aa: CASSGTGSPYNEQFF
CDR3nt: TGTGCCAGCAGCGGGACAGGGAGCCCCTACAATGAGCAGTTCTTC

j_gene: TRBJ1-1
v_gene: TRBV6-6
abundance: NA
d_gene: NA
CDR3aa: CASRISGLNTEAFF
CDR3nt: TGTGCCAGCAGGATTTCAGGATTGAACACTGAAGCTTTCTTT

j_gene: TRBJ2-1
v_gene: TRBV6-5
abundance: NA
d_gene: NA
CDR3aa: CASSYSSGAGYNEQFF
CDR3nt: TGTGCCAGCAGTTACTCGAGTGGGGCTGGCTACAATGAGCAGTTCTTC

j_gene: TRBJ2-1
v_gene: TRBV18
abundance: NA
d_gene: TRBD1
CDR3aa: CASSPRPGQEGYNEQFF
CDR3nt: TGTGCCAGCTCACCGAGACCGGGACAGGAAGGGTACAATGAGCAGTTCTTC

j_gene: TRBJ1-2
v_gene: TRBV6-5
abundance: NA
d_gene: NA
CDR3aa: CASSYSDSSNYGYTF
CDR3nt: TGTGCCAGCAGTTACTCGGACAGTTCTAACTATGGCTACACCTTC

j_gene: TRBJ1-5
v_gene: TRBV2
abundance: NA
d_gene: TRBD1
CDR3aa: CASSVDRAQPQHF
CDR3nt: TGTGCCAGCAGCGTGGACAGGGCTCAGCCCCAGCATTTT

j_gene: TRBJ2-3
v_gene: TRBV11-3
abundance: once
d_gene: NA
CDR3aa: CASSLQGSGTDTQYF
CDR3nt: TGTGCCAGCAGCCTACAGGGTTCTGGCACAGATACGCAGTATTTT

j_gene: TRBJ2-7
v_gene: TRBV5-1
abundance: NA
d_gene: NA
CDR3aa: CASSLAVLSEQYF
CDR3nt: TGCGCCAGCAGCTTGGCGGTGCTGTCCGAGCAGTACTTC

j_gene: TRBJ2-2
v_gene: TRBV15
abundance: NA
d_gene: NA
CDR3aa: CATSRGDSGELFF
CDR3nt: TGTGCCACCAGCAGAGGGGATTCCGGGGAGCTGTTTTTT